Detailed here is one T cell receptor beta chain. Its antigen is as yet unknown. Germline V gene lookup returns CDR1 SGHRS and CDR2 YFSETQ. This CDR3 has 15 residues. V was clipped by 3 bases and J by 2 bases, with 12 bases between them. Naive CD8 isolation took CD45RO-negative cells positively selected for CCR7 and excluded terminally differentiated effector memory CD45RA+ cells. The sample originates from a study of shared clonotypes between healthy human individuals. The assay was carried out at the deep level. Profiling relied on immunoSEQ multiplex PCR, and the TCRdb table lists in-frame clones only, not all of them. The sample carries about 2.2 million clones, approximately 92% recorded once. Study-wide results and limits: Roughly 5% of naive CD4 clonotypes were shared across four donors. Among non-shared clonotypes, generation probabilities were lower than among those shared by all four donors. Among donors, sharing of clonotypes was expected to be affected by sequencing depth.

The chain employs TRBV5-1 and TRBJ2-1, with a tentative D call TRBD1 (6 bases). The sequenced material came from naive CD8+ T cells from PBMCs. The receptor's source is a man aged 18 to 35 in good health. Some clones in this sample may be carry-over from other donors' samples. In DNA form, the CDR3 reads TGCGCCAGCAGCTCCTCAGGGACAACCTACAATGAGCAGTTCTTC. It encodes CASSSSGTTYNEQFF. The full variable domain, completed using reference TRBV5-1 and TRBJ2-1, is KAGVTQTPRYLIKTRGQQVTLSCSPISGHRSVSWYQQTPGQGLQFLFEYFSETQRNKGNFPGRFSGRQFSNSRSEMNVSTLELGDSALYLCASSSSGTTYNEQFFGPGTRLTVL.